The clone carrying this T cell receptor (beta chain) was counted at least ten times. Its antigen is unknown. TCRdb redid the calling of the PCR reads with MiXCR, one entry per CDR3 protein. The data contain fewer than 350,000 distinct CDR3 sequences, over 20% of them seen just once; the ten biggest clones take up roughly 0.86%. Sorted cell numbers of roughly 18,000 to 1,000,000, with 10%, 30% or 50% RNA, served as input for naive CD8 libraries. Naive CD8 T cells were picked out by sorting for CD8+CD4-CCR7+CD45RA+. This sample is drawn from a study of molecular identifiers for immune sequencing clone quantification. This CDR3 contains 12 residues. CDR1 and CDR2 from the germline V gene are SGHTA and FQGNSA. Deletions cut 4 bases from V and 6 bases from J, with 7 bases between. The study, taken as a whole, reports: Molecules of identical TCR sharing a barcode could underestimate highly expanded clone sizes. Clones with over 20 RNA copies captured over 98% of effector molecules but under 1% of naive ones.

The chain carries TRBV7-2 and TRBJ2-1, with unresolved D. The receptor comes from a human donor in good health. Some libraries in this study had Jurkat cell RNA spiked in. The sequenced material came from naive CD8+ T cells from blood, with Jurkat cell RNA spiked in. The subset was: FACS-sorted CD8+CD4-CCR7+CD45RA+ naive T cells. In nucleotides, the CDR3 is TGTGCCAGCAGCTCCGTAAGCAATGAGCAGTTCTTC. The encoded protein is CASSSVSNEQFF.